The T cell receptor (beta chain) described here comes from a study of blood T cell repertoires in COVID-19. The germline V gene encodes CDR1 LGHDT and CDR2 YNNKEL (reference sequence). J gave up 6 bases and V 0 bases, and 5 bases lay outside the gene matches. The CDR3 covers 16 residues. The data were produced by immunoSEQ multiplex PCR, yet TCRdb's version contains in-frame clones alone and is incomplete. The table has approximately 130,000 clones, almost 85% seen once; the top ten hold 10% to 15%. Source material: peripheral blood. The chain is built from TRBV3-1 (or the pseudogene TRBV3-2) and TRBJ1-3, with 10 nucleotides matching TRBD1. This TCR came from a human donor in a cohort sampled during active COVID-19. CDR3 loop: CASSQDLTGGLNTIYF. As DNA, the CDR3 is TGTGCCAGCAGCCAAGATCTGACAGGGGGCTTAAACACCATATATTTT.